The sequence of this TCR beta chain was determined in a study of T cells expressing NK-cell markers. The wider study: Repertoire data for TCR beta were derived from sorted T cells (CD3+CD56+NKG2C+, CD3+CD56+NKG2C- and CD3+CD56-NKG2C+). Overall study findings and caveats: In a few donors, dominant clonotypes made up about 25-60.1% of CD3+CD56-NKG2C+ cells. Over 5 donors showed dominant NKG2C+ clonotypes comprising roughly 1.0-7.0% of their CD8+ T cells.

One entry per CDR3 protein, without DNA, is what TCRdb gives after re-calling the 5' RACE reads. The table for this sample gives about 300,000 distinct CDR3 sequences. With respect to this clonotype: Antigen: not known.

CDR1 and CDR2 from the germline V gene are SEHNR and FQNEAQ (reference sequence). The CDR3 covers 14 residues. The V call is TRBV7-9, the J call TRBJ1-1; TCRdb picks TRBD1, but there is no DNA to check that call. The receptor was isolated from a woman between 18 and 75 years old in good health. Sequencing was done on a sample of blood T cells: a sorted CD56 or NKG2C T cell subset, CD4+ or CD8+ T cells, or bulk PBMC T cells (not recorded which). The CDR3 sequence: CASSLSGEETEAFF.